This T cell receptor (beta chain) stems from a study of regulatory T cells in long-lasting Graves disease. This CDR3 has 13 amino acids. Germline assignment: CDR1 DFQATT and CDR2 SNEGSKA (reference sequence). V was trimmed by 7 bases and J by 0 bases, leaving 10 bases between them. Documented time point: newly diagnosed GD, antithyroid drugs for less than 3 months. PBMC RNA served as the TCR library source. Study conclusions and caveats: Among samples with persistent disease, TRBV28, TRBJ1-2 and TRBJ2-5 were favored.

To make TCR beta libraries, researchers used iRepertoire HTBI primers and Arm-PCR of CDR3 regions. Via MiXCR, TCRdb re-called the multiplex PCR reads, giving one row per CDR3 protein. Of about 420,000 distinct CDR3 sequences in the sample, roughly 15% were seen once. This clonotype occurred a few times. Its specificity is not known. The sample was also reused in another study, on T cells in Graves' hyperthyroidism and ophthalmopathy. That report adds: Not enrolled were patients with uncontrolled infection, other autoimmune disease, pregnancy or lactation.

This clonotype was obtained from a young woman with Graves disease. The sample consisted of peripheral blood mononuclear cells (PBMCs), taken at new diagnosis, from a patient treated with antithyroid drugs. V and J are TRBV20-1 and TRBJ2-1; weak D call: TRBD2 (6 bases). The chain's CDR3 is CSVYGSSYNEQFF. In nucleotides, the CDR3 is TGCAGTGTCTACGGGAGCTCCTACAATGAGCAGTTCTTC.